This T cell receptor (beta chain) was sequenced during a study of blood T cell repertoires in COVID-19. Study at large: The samples span acute and convalescent COVID-19 from the United States, Italy and Spain.

In the original analysis: Reference gene primer amplification yielded estimated nucleated cell counts. Clones were read by immunoSEQ multiplex PCR, and TCRdb kept only the in-frame ones, dropping some. Clonal size and the V and J genes are those of that table, whereas D and trimming came from the DNA. The sample lists around 200,000 clones; approximately 83% were seen once. Seattle's cohort entered during active infection and was followed longitudinally. A single count supports this clone. From germline, CDR1 is ENHRY and CDR2 SYGVKD. Trimming removed 4 bases at V and 6 bases at J, with 14 bases between. The CDR3 has 14 residues.

J is TRBJ2-3 and V is TRBV10-3, with D perhaps TRBD2 (6 bases). The sequenced sample consisted of peripheral blood. This clonotype originated in a woman aged 35 to 49 with COVID-19, enrolled during active disease. The CDR3 protein is CAISGVGGVDTQYF. In DNA, the CDR3 is TGTGCCATCAGTGGGGTTGGCGGGGTTGATACGCAGTATTTT.